The 30 T cell receptor beta chains below were found in one sample sequenced in a study of regulatory T cells in long-lasting Graves disease. Time point defined: newly diagnosed GD, antithyroid drugs for less than 3 months. RNA isolated from PBMCs was used to make the TCR library. Sequencing libraries for TCR beta were prepared with iRepertoire HTBI primers and Arm-PCR of CDR3 regions. TCRdb reprocessed the multiplex PCR reads with MiXCR, giving one entry per CDR3 protein. The sample carries some 250,000 distinct CDR3 sequences, 18% recorded once. The data were also submitted as part of a second study, on T cells in Graves' hyperthyroidism and ophthalmopathy.

The sample in question was peripheral blood mononuclear cells (PBMCs), obtained at new diagnosis, from a patient treated with antithyroid drugs. These receptors all come from a woman aged 25 to 39 with Graves disease.

The chain is built from TRBV20-1 and TRBJ2-5; 11 bases are a match to TRBD2. V lost 1 base and J lost 6; bases outside the gene matches: 10. Germline CDR1 DFQATT, CDR2 SNEGSKA (reference sequence). The CDR3 has 16 amino acids. The CDR3 reads CSARGSSGGAVKTQYF. The CDR3, as DNA: TGCAGTGCTAGAGGGAGTAGCGGGGGGGCCGTGAAGACCCAGTACTTC.

This clonotype was counted many times. The CDR3 is CASHRRGGFYNEQFF. As DNA, the CDR3 is TGTGCCAGCCACAGACGAGGAGGGTTCTACAATGAGCAGTTCTTC. The rearrangement links TRBV6-2 or TRBV6-3 to TRBJ2-1; tentatively, D is TRBD2 (6 bases). V lost 8 bases and J 3 bases, leaving 17 bases between the germline ends. From germline, CDR1 is MNHEY and CDR2 SVGEGT. The CDR3 runs to 15 residues.

This clonotype was picked up a small number of times. The chain links TRBV19 to TRBJ1-5, with D maybe TRBD1 (5 bases). The CDR3 runs 15 residues. Germline lookup yields CDR1 LNHDA and CDR2 SQIVND (reference sequence). V was clipped by 3 bases and J by 7 bases, with 16 bases between them. CDR3 in DNA: TGTGCCAGTAGTATGGCACAGGATGGGTGGCAGCCCCAGCATTTT. The encoded protein is CASSMAQDGWQPQHF.

This clonotype was observed many times. The V call is TRBV6-1, the J call TRBJ1-5, with 7 nucleotides matching TRBD1. The V and J ends lost 6 bases and 2 bases, in that order; junction bases with no gene match: 16. The CDR3 is 18 amino acids. In germline, CDR1 is MNHNS, CDR2 SASEGT. CDR3 nucleotides: TGTGCCAGCAGAGCCGGGACAGCCTTTTCGGGGGGCAATCAGCCCCAGCATTTT. Its protein is CASRAGTAFSGGNQPQHF.

The chain carries TRBV20-1 and TRBJ2-1; TRBD1 aligns across 10 bases. Trimming cost V 3 bases and J 0 bases; bases outside gene matches: 11. Germline CDR1 reads DFQATT; CDR2 reads SNEGSKA (reference sequence). The CDR3 contains 18 residues. The CDR3 sequence is CSARGTGAHTSSYNEQFF. The CDR3 coding sequence is TGCAGTGCTAGGGGGACAGGGGCCCACACCAGCTCCTACAATGAGCAGTTCTTC.

Turning to this clonotype: A much larger clonotype is one base distant, so this may be a read error. V and J are TRBV7-8 and TRBJ1-4; the D is unclear. The germline gives CDR1 SGHVS, CDR2 FQNEAQ. There are 13 residues in the CDR3. The chain's CDR3 is CATKARANEKPFF. CDR3 DNA sequence: TGTGCCACCAAAGCTAGGGCGAATGAAAAACCGTTTTTT. Using reference TRBV7-8 and TRBJ1-4 for the parts outside the CDR3, the full variable domain is GAGVSQSPRYKVAKRGQDVALRCDPISGHVSLFWYQQALGQGPEFLTYFQNEAQLDKSGLPSDRFFAERPEGSVSTLKIQRTQQEDSAVYLCATKARANEKPFFGSGTQLSVL.

This clonotype was seen only a few times. The V gene is TRBV7-2, the J gene TRBJ2-1; 13 bases agree with TRBD2. From germline, CDR1 is SGHTA and CDR2 FQGNSA. The CDR3 sequence is 15 residues long. Trimming cost V 5 bases and J 7 bases; bases outside gene matches: 5. CDR3 coding DNA: TGTGCCAGCAGCCGCACTAGCGGGGGGGCAAATGAGCAGTTCTTC. Amino acid sequence: CASSRTSGGANEQFF. Full variable domain (missing parts from reference TRBV7-2 and TRBJ2-1): GAGVSQSPSNKVTEKGKDVELRCDPISGHTALYWYRQSLGQGLEFLIYFQGNSAPDKSGLPSDRFSAERTGGSVSTLTIQRTQQEDSAVYLCASSRTSGGANEQFFGPGTRLTVL.

A word on this clonotype: A read error is possible here, since a much larger clone lies one base away. V gene TRBV25-1 combines with J gene TRBJ1-5; the match to TRBD1 covers 12 bases. Germline values: CDR1 MGHDK, CDR2 SYGVNS. This CDR3 has 19 amino acids. The CDR3 bases are TGTGCCAGCACCCCCGCAAGGGACAGGGGGCTCTATAGCAATCAGCCCCGGCATTTT. Encoded protein: CASTPARDRGLYSNQPRHF.

The chain uses TRBV19 and TRBJ2-1, with D perhaps matching TRBD1 or TRBD2 (5 bases each). Trimming stripped 3 bases from V and 10 bases from J, with 16 bases between. CDR1 LNHDA and CDR2 SQIVND come from the germline V gene (reference sequence). The CDR3 sequence is 14 residues long. The CDR3 region has the DNA TGTGCCAGTAGTATGGAACGGGGACCGAGCGAGCAGTTCTTC. As protein: CASSMERGPSEQFF. The full variable domain, rest sourced from reference TRBV19 and TRBJ2-1, is DGGITQSPKYLFRKEGQNVTLSCEQNLNHDAMYWYRQDPGQGLRLIYYSQIVNDFQKGDIAEGYSVSREKKESFPLTVTSAQKNPTAFYLCASSMERGPSEQFFGPGTRLTVL.

Ten or more counts support this clonotype. The gene calls are TRBV15 and TRBJ2-3; tentatively, D is TRBD2 (5 bases). Germline-derived CDR1 and CDR2 are LNHNV and YYDKDF (reference sequence). Trimming removed 5 bases at V and 2 bases at J, with 20 bases between. This CDR3 is built from 17 residues. For the CDR3, the DNA is TGTGCCACCAGCGAGACCGGGTGGTGGGGAGACACAGATACGCAGTATTTT. As protein: CATSETGWWGDTDTQYF.

This clonotype was seen repeatedly, ten times or more. The chain carries TRBV7-2 and TRBJ2-1, with TRBD1 matching 9 bases. Germline V gene sequence: CDR1 SGHTA, CDR2 FQGNSA. CDR3 length: 17 residues. Germline trimming cut 1 base from V and 7 bases from J; bases unmatched to any gene: 11. CDR3 residues: CASSLGRDRVLWNEQFF. DNA of the CDR3: TGTGCCAGCAGCTTAGGGAGGGACAGGGTTCTGTGGAATGAGCAGTTCTTC.

This clonotype has at least ten counts. The CDR3 protein is CASTLSMNTEAFF. CDR3 sequence (DNA): TGTGCCAGTACATTATCAATGAACACTGAAGCTTTCTTT. The chain recombines TRBV14 with TRBJ1-1; D remains unclear. The germline V gene encodes CDR1 SGHDN and CDR2 FVKESK. CDR3 size: 13 residues. Trimming left V 9 bases short and J 0 bases short, with 11 bases between.

Many counts were recorded for this clonotype. The chain employs TRBV7-2 and TRBJ2-7, with 9 bases matching TRBD2. Germline loops: CDR1 SGHTA, CDR2 FQGNSA. J was trimmed by 12 bases and V by 5 bases; bases with no gene match: 20. The CDR3 totals 16 residues. CDR3 nucleotide sequence: TGTGCCAGCAGCCGATCGGAATCTAGCGGGGAGCTCCCGCGGTACTTC. Translating it yields CASSRSESSGELPRYF.

To note about this clonotype: This may be a read error: a much more frequent sequence differs by one nucleotide. This chain links TRBV29-1 with TRBJ2-7; tentatively, D is TRBD1 (5 bases). CDR1 SQVTM and CDR2 ANQGSEA come from the germline V gene. The germline V and J ends were trimmed by 4 bases and 7 bases, with 17 bases remaining between them. This CDR3 has 13 residues. The CDR3 coding sequence is TGCAGCGTTGCGGCAGGGCAGGCCAATGAGCAGTACTTC. The encoded protein is CSVAAGQANEQYF.

The chain joins TRBV10-3 to TRBJ2-3; 10 positions agree with TRBD1. Trimming took 8 bases from V and 1 from J; bases not matched to a gene: 3. CDR1 ENHRY and CDR2 SYGVKD come from the germline V gene. The length of the CDR3 is 14 residues. CDR3 sequence (DNA): TGTGCCATCCAAGGGACAGGGGGCACAGATACGCAGTATTTT. It yields the protein CAIQGTGGTDTQYF.

About this clonotype: Since a far larger clone is one base different, this is likely a read error. The chain joins TRBV11-2 to TRBJ2-7, with 8 nucleotides matching TRBD1. The ends lost 5 bases at V and 4 bases at J; junction bases unmatched: 7. This CDR3 contains 14 residues. CDR1 SGHAT and CDR2 FQNNGV come from the germline V gene. CDR3 amino acids: CASSPYRGTYEQYF. The CDR3 DNA follows: TGTGCCAGCAGCCCCTACAGGGGGACGTACGAGCAGTACTTC.

The genes are TRBV25-1 and TRBJ1-3, with D maybe TRBD1 (6 bases). The length of the CDR3 is 16 residues. The V gene lost 0 bases and the J gene lost 8 bases, with 17 bases spanning the gap. CDR1 and CDR2 (germline): MGHDK, SYGVNS. CDR3 sequence reads: CASSEYVGPHRDTIYF. The CDR3 DNA reads TGTGCCAGCAGTGAATATGTGGGACCTCACAGGGACACCATATATTTT.

The chain recombines TRBV6-1 with TRBJ1-1; tentative D call: TRBD1 (5 bases). Germline CDR1 is MNHNS and CDR2 is SASEGT. The V end was cut by 8 bases, the J end by 2 bases, with 9 bases between. This CDR3 comprises 12 residues. CDR3 coding DNA: TGTGCCAGCTCCGACAGTAACACTGAAGCTTTCTTT. Its protein product is CASSDSNTEAFF.

This clonotype was observed a few times. This may stem from a read error, because a much larger clone lies one nucleotide away. The chain is built from TRBV6-2 or TRBV6-3 and TRBJ1-5, with a tentative D call TRBD1 (5 bases). Germline loops: CDR1 MNHEY, CDR2 SVGEGT. The CDR3 totals 16 residues. The CDR3 loop reads CAGREVRVVRNQPQHF. The CDR3 DNA is TGTGCCGGCAGGGAGGTAAGGGTAGTCCGCAATCAGCCCCAGCATTTT.

This clonotype was seen a handful of times. This chain uses TRBV19 with TRBJ2-2; possible D gene TRBD1, 6 bases. Germline assignment: CDR1 LNHDA and CDR2 SQIVND (reference sequence). Trimming took off 1 base at V and 6 bases at J, with 18 bases between the two ends. This CDR3 has 17 amino acids. The CDR3 protein is CASSIVGTNQGSGELFF. The CDR3 DNA follows: TGTGCCAGTAGTATAGTTGGGACAAACCAAGGCTCCGGGGAGCTGTTTTTT.

This clonotype was observed a handful of times. J is TRBJ2-2 and V is TRBV10-3; possibly TRBD2 for D (6 bases). CDR3 length: 13 amino acids. Germline values: CDR1 ENHRY, CDR2 SYGVKD. Trimming removed 7 bases from V and 5 bases from J, with 11 bases in between. The CDR3 DNA reads as TGTGCCATCAATTGGGGAGGAACCGGGGAGCTGTTTTTT. Its translation is CAINWGGTGELFF.

This clonotype appeared many times. The rearrangement uses TRBV3-1 and TRBJ2-5; the D is unclear. The germline V gene encodes CDR1 LGHDT and CDR2 YNNKEL (reference sequence). With 4 bases removed from V and 3 bases from J, the gap between germline ends came to 15 bases. This CDR3 spans 15 amino acids. The CDR3 loop is CASSPRTTAEETQYF. The DNA of the CDR3 is TGTGCCAGCAGCCCCAGAACGACCGCGGAAGAGACCCAGTACTTC.

This clonotype was seen only a few times. With a much larger clone just one base away, this may be a read error. This chain uses TRBV12-5 with TRBJ1-1; 9 nucleotides line up with TRBD1. This CDR3 has 13 amino acids. V lost 4 bases to trimming and J lost 8 bases; unmatched junction nucleotides: 5. Germline values: CDR1 LGHNT, CDR2 FRNRAP. CDR3 protein: CASGSGTGREAFF. CDR3 nucleotides: TGTGCTAGTGGTTCGGGGACAGGGCGCGAAGCTTTCTTT. Supplemented by reference TRBV12-5 and TRBJ1-1, the full variable domain reads DARVTQTPRHKVTEMGQEVTMRCQPILGHNTVFWYRQTMMQGLELLAYFRNRAPLDDSGMPKDRFSAEMPDATLATLKIQPSEPRDSAVYFCASGSGTGREAFFGQGTRLTVV.

There are many counts of this clonotype. The chain couples TRBV7-2 to TRBJ2-3; TRBD2 matches 8 bases. With 0 bases clipped from V and 8 bases from J, the junction kept 10 bases outside the gene matches. The CDR3 consists of 16 residues. From germline, CDR1 is SGHTA and CDR2 FQGNSA. CDR3 protein: CASSLAGAGGSGTQYF. The CDR3 DNA reads as TGTGCCAGCAGCTTAGCGGGGGCGGGGGGAAGTGGTACGCAGTATTTT.

This clonotype has a count of ten or more. The genes are TRBV2 and TRBJ1-6; D perhaps matches TRBD1 (6 bases). The V gene lost 4 bases and the J gene lost 0 bases, with 16 bases spanning the gap. This CDR3 contains 18 residues. Looked up from germline, CDR1 is SNHLY and CDR2 is FYNNEI. Here the CDR3 DNA reads TGTGCCAGCAGTGGAGACTCACAGGGAAGCTCCTATAATTCACCCCTCCACTTT. Its protein is CASSGDSQGSSYNSPLHF.

This clonotype was found a few times. This sequence joins TRBV19 and TRBJ1-2; 7 bases map to TRBD1. The CDR3 runs 16 residues. Losses at the gene ends were 0 bases for V and 3 bases for J; bases not matched to a gene: 7. CDR1 is LNHDA and CDR2 is SQIVND in the germline V gene (reference sequence). CDR3 DNA sequence: TGTGCCAGTAGTATAGAGAAAAGGACAGGTGACTATGGCTACACCTTC. This encodes CASSIEKRTGDYGYTF.

This clonotype was seen repeatedly, ten times or more. The rearrangement joins TRBV3-1 to TRBJ1-6, with 7 nucleotides matching TRBD1. This CDR3 contains 15 residues. V dropped 1 base and J dropped 10; count of bases not matched to a gene: 7. Germline CDR1 reads LGHDT; CDR2 reads YNNKEL (reference sequence). As DNA, the CDR3 is TGTGCCAGCAGCCAAGGCGCAGGGGGTGGCTCACCCCTCCACTTT. This sequence encodes CASSQGAGGGSPLHF.

This clonotype was picked up many times. This chain links TRBV20-1 with TRBJ2-7; 10 positions match TRBD2. Germline CDR1 is DFQATT and CDR2 is SNEGSKA (reference sequence). CDR3 length equals 15 residues. J gave up 3 bases and V 1 base, and 6 bases lay outside the gene matches. The CDR3 nucleotides are TGCAGTGCTAGAGGGACTAGCGGAAATGTCTACGAGCAGTACTTC. Its protein product is CSARGTSGNVYEQYF.

This clonotype has ten or more counts. The rearrangement joins TRBV7-9 to TRBJ2-5; 7 nucleotides agree with TRBD2. Germline lookup yields CDR1 SEHNR and CDR2 FQNEAQ (reference sequence). CDR3 size: 13 residues. The trim removed 10 bases at V and 3 bases at J, leaving 8 bases unmatched. This chain's CDR3 is CATRPLAEETQYF. The CDR3 DNA sequence: TGTGCCACCAGGCCGCTAGCGGAAGAGACCCAGTACTTC.

The sample holds many counts of this clonotype. The V gene is TRBV7-2, the J gene TRBJ1-4; no clear D gene. The CDR3 runs 12 residues. Germline assignment: CDR1 SGHTA and CDR2 FQGNSA. Trimming shortened V by 4 bases and J by 14 bases, and 14 bases separated the two germline ends. For the CDR3, the DNA is TGTGCCAGCAGCTCCTTAGGATTAGGTCTGTTTTTT. Translating it yields CASSSLGLGLFF.